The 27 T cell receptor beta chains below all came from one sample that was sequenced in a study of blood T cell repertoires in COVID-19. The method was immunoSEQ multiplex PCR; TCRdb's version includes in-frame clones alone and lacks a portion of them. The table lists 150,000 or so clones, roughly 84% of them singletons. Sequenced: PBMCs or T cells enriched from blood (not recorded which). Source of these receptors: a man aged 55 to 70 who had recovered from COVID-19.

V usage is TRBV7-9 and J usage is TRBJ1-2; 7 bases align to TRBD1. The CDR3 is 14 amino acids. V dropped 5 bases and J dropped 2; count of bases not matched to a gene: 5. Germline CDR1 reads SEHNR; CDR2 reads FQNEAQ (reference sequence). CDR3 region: CASSRVQGNYGYTF. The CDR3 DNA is TGTGCCAGCAGCCGAGTACAGGGGAACTATGGCTACACCTTC.

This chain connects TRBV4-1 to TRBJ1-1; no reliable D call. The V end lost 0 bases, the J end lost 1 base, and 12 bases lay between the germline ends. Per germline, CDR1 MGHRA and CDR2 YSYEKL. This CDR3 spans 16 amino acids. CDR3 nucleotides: TGCGCCAGCAGCCAAGATTATCTGGAGGGGAACACTGAAGCTTTCTTT. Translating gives CASSQDYLEGNTEAFF.

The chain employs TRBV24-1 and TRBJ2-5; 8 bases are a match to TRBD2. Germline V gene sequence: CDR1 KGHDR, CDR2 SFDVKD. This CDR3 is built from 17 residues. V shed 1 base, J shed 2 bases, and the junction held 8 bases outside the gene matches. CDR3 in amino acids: CATSDFLTLAGQETQYF. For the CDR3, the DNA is TGTGCCACCAGTGATTTTTTAACCTTAGCGGGACAAGAGACCCAGTACTTC.

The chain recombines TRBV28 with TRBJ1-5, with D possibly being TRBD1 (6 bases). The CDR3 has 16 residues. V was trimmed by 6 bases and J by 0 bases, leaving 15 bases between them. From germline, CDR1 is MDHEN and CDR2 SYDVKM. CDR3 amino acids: CASRTYYRASNQPQHF. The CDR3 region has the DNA TGTGCCAGCAGAACTTATTACAGGGCTAGCAATCAGCCCCAGCATTTT.

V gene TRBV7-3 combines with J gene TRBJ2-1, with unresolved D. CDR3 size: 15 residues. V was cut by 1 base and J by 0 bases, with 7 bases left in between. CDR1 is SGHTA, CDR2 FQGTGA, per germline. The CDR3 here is CASSLILSSYNEQFF. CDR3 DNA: TGTGCCAGCAGCTTAATCCTAAGCTCCTACAATGAGCAGTTCTTC.

The DNA for the CDR3 is TGTGCCAGTAACCATAGATCGGAGGCCGGGGAGCTGTTTTTT. It specifies CASNHRSEAGELFF. The rearrangement links TRBV19 to TRBJ2-2, with D tentatively TRBD2 (5 bases). The germline V gene has CDR1 LNHDA and CDR2 SQIVND (reference sequence). The V end was cut by 7 bases, the J end by 6 bases, with 15 bases between. The length of the CDR3 is 14 residues.

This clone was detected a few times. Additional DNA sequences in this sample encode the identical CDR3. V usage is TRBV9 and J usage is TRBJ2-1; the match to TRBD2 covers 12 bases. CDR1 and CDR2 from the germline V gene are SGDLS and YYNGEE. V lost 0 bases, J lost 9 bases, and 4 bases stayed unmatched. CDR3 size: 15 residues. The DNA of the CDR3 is TGTGCCAGCAGCGTAGCTAGCGGGGGGGCCGGTGAGCAGTTCTTC. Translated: CASSVASGGAGEQFF. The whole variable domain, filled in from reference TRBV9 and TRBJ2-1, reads DSGVTQTPKHLITATGQRVTLRCSPRSGDLSVYWYQQSLDQGLQFLIQYYNGEERAKGNILERFSAQQFPDLHSELNLSSLELGDSALYFCASSVASGGAGEQFFGPGTRLTVL.

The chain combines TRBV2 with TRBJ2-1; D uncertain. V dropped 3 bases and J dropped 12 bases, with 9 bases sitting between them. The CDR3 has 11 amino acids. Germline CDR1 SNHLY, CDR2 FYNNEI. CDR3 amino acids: CASSDLLVQFF. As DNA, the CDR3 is TGTGCCAGCAGTGATCTTCTCGTGCAGTTCTTC.

Here the CDR3 reads CASSLVRATQYF. CDR3 DNA: TGTGCCAGCAGCTTAGTTCGAGCCACCCAGTACTTC. The J gene is TRBJ2-5, the V gene TRBV13; D is unresolved. CDR3 length equals 12 residues. Germline lookup yields CDR1 PRHDT and CDR2 FYEKMQ (reference sequence). Trimming took off 1 base at V and 8 bases at J, with 8 bases between the two ends.

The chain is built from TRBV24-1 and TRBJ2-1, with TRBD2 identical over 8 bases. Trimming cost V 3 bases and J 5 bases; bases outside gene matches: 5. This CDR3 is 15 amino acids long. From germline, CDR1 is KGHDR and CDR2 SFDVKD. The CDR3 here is CATSDPSGGNNEQFF. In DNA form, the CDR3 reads TGTGCCACCAGTGATCCCTCGGGGGGGAACAATGAGCAGTTCTTC.

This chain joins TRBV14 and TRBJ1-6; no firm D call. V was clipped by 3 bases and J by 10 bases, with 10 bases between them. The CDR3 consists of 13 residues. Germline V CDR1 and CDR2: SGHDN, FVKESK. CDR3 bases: TGTGCCAGCAGCCAGGACTACATCTCACCCCTCCACTTT. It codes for CASSQDYISPLHF.

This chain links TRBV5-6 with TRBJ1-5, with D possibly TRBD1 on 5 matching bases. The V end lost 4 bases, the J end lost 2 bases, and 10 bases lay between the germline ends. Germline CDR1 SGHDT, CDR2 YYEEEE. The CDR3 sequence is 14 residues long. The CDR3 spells CASSMAGGNQPQHF. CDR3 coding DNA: TGTGCCAGCAGCATGGCGGGGGGCAATCAGCCCCAGCATTTT. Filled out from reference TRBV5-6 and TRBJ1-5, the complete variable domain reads DAGVTQSPTHLIKTRGQQVTLRCSPKSGHDTVSWYQQALGQGPQFIFQYYEEEERQRGNFPDRFSGHQFPNYSSELNVNALLLGDSALYLCASSMAGGNQPQHFGDGTRLSIL.

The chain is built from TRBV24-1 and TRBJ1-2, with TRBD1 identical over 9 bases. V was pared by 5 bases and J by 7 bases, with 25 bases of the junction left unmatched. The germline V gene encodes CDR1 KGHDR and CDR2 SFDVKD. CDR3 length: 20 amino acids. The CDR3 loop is CATSGQGGITAGSSPFGYTF. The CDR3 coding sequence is TGTGCCACCAGTGGACAGGGGGGTATTACCGCGGGCTCGTCCCCCTTTGGCTACACCTTC.

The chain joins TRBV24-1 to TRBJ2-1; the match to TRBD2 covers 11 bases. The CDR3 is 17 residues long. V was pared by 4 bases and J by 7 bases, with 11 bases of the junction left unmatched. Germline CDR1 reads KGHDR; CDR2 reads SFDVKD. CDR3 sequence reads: CATSDHSSGGGTNEQFF. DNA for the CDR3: TGTGCCACCAGTGACCACAGTAGCGGGGGGGGGACGAATGAGCAGTTCTTC.

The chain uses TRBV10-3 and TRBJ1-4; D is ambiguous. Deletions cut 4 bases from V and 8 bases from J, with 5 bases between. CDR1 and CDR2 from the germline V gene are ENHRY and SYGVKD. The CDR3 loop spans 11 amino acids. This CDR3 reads CAISGGEKLFF. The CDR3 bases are TGTGCCATCAGTGGAGGGGAAAAACTGTTTTTT.

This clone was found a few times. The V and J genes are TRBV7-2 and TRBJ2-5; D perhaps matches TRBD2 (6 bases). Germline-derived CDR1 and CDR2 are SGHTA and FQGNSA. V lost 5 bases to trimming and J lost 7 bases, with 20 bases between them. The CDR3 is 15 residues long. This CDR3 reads CASSPVPGRDGTQYF. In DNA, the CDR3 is TGTGCCAGCAGCCCCGTACCGGGGCGGGATGGGACCCAGTACTTC.

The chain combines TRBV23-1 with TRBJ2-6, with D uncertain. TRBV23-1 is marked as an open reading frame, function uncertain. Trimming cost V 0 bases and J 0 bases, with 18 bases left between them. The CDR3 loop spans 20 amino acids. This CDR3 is CASSQSSMRQICSGANVLTF. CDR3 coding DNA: TGCGCCAGCAGTCAATCTTCAATGAGGCAGATTTGCTCTGGGGCCAACGTCCTGACTTTC.

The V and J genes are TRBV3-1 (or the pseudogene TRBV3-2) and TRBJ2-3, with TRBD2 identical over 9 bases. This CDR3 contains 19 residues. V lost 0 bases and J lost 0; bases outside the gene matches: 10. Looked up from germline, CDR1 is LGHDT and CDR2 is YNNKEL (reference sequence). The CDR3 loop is CASSQEGVAGAYSTDTQYF. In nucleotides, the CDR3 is TGTGCCAGCAGCCAAGAAGGTGTAGCGGGGGCCTATAGCACAGATACGCAGTATTTT.

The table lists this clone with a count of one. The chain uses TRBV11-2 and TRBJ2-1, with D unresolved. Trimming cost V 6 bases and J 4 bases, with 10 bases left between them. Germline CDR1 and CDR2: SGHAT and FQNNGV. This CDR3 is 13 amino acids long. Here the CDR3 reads CASRARQYNEQFF. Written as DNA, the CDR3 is TGTGCCAGCAGGGCGCGGCAGTACAATGAGCAGTTCTTC.

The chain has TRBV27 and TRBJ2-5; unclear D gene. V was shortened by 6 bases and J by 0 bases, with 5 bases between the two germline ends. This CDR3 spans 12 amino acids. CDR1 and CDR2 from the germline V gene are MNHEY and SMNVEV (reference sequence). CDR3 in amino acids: CASRSNQETQYF. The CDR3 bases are TGTGCCAGCAGAAGCAACCAAGAGACCCAGTACTTC.

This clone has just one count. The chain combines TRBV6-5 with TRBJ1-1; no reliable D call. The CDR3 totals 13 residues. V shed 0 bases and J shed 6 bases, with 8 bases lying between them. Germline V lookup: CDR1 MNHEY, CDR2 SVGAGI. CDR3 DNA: TGTGCCAGCAGTTACTCCGGGAGACCTGAAGCTTTCTTT. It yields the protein CASSYSGRPEAFF.

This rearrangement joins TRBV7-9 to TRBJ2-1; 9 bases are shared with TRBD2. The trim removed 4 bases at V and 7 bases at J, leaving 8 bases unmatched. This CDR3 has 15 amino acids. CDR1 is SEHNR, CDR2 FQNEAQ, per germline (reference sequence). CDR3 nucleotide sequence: TGTGCCAGCAGCTCCGTAGCGGGAGTGAGTAATGAGCAGTTCTTC. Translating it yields CASSSVAGVSNEQFF.

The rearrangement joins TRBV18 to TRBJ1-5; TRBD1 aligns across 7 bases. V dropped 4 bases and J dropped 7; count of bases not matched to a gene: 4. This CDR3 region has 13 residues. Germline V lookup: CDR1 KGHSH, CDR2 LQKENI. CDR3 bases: TGTGCCAGCTCACGGCAGGGGGACCAGCCCCAGCATTTT. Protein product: CASSRQGDQPQHF.

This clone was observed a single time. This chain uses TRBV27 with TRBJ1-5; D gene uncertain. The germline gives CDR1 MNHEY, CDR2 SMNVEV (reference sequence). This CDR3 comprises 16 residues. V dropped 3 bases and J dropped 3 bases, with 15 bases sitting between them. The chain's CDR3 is CASSFRATPANQPQHF. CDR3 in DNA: TGTGCCAGCAGTTTCAGAGCGACTCCCGCCAATCAGCCCCAGCATTTT.

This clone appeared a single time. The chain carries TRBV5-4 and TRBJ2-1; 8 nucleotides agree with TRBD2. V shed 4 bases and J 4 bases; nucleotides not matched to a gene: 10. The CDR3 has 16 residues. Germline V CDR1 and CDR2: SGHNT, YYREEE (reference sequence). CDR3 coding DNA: TGTGCCAGCAGCACGTCTATAGCGGGAAATTACAATGAGCAGTTCTTC. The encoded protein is CASSTSIAGNYNEQFF.

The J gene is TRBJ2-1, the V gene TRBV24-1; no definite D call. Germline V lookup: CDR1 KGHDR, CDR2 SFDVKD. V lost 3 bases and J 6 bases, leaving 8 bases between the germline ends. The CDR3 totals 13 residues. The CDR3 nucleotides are TGTGCCACCAGTGATCCCAGTATCAATGAGCAGTTCTTC. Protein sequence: CATSDPSINEQFF.

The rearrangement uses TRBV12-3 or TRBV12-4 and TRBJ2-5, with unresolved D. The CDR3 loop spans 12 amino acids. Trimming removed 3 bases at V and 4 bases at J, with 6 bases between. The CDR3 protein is CASSFLVETQYF. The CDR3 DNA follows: TGTGCCAGCAGTTTCTTAGTAGAGACCCAGTACTTC.